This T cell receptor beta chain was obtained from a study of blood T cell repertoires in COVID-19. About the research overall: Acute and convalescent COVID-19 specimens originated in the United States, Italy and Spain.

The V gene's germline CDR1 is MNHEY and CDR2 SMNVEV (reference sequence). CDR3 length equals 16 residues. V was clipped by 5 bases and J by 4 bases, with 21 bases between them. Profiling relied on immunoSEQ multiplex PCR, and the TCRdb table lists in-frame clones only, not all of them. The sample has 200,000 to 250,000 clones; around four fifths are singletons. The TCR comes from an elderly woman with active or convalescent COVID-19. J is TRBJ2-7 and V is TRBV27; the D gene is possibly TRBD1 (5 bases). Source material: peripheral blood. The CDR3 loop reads CASSPSDSTGTYEQYF. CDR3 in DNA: TGTGCCAGCAGTCCCTCAGATTCTACAGGAACTTACGAGCAGTACTTC.